The entry below describes one TCR beta chain. Its antigen remains unidentified. This entry belongs to a study of brain T cells in children with intractable seizures. The V end lost 6 bases, the J end lost 4 bases, and 7 bases lay between the germline ends. This CDR3 is built from 12 residues. Germline V gene data show CDR1 as LNHNV and CDR2 as YYDKDF (reference sequence). Study findings and constraints: Viral specificity was inferred only from CDR3 similarity; HCMV serostatus was unknown.

Measured with immunoSEQ multiplex PCR; TCRdb has only the in-frame clones, and not every one. The sample lists roughly 120,000 clones; approximately 94% were seen once. The starting material was peripheral blood, obtained at surgery. V gene TRBV15 combines with J gene TRBJ2-1; D gene ambiguous. The TCR sequence derives from a boy younger than two with hemimegalencephaly and intractable seizures. The CDR3 reads CATSEEYNEQFF. CDR3 coding DNA: TGTGCCACCAGTGAAGAATACAATGAGCAGTTCTTC.